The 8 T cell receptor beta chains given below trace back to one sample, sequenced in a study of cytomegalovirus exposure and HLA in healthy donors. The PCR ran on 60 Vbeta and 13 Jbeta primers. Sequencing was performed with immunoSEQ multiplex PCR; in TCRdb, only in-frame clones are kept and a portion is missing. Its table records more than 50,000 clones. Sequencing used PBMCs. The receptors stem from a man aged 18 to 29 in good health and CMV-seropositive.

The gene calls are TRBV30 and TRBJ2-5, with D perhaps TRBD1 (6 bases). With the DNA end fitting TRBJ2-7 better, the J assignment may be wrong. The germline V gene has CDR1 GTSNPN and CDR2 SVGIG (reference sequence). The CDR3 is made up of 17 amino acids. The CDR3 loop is CAWSGGRKARHSYEQYF. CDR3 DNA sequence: TGTGCCTGGAGTGGGGGGCGAAAGGCAAGGCACTCCTACGAGCAGTACTTC.

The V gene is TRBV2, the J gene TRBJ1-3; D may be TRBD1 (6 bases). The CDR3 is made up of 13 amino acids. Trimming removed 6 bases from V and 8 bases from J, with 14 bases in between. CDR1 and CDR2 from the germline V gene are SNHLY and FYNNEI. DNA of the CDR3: TGTGCCAGCAGGACGGACAGACGGGACACCATATATTTT. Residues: CASRTDRRDTIYF.

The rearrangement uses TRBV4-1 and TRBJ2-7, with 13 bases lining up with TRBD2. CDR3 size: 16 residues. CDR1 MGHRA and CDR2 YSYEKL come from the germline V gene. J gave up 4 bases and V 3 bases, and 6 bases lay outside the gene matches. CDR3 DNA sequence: TGCGCCAGCAGCCATCGTGGACTAGCGGGAGCTTACGAGCAGTACTTC. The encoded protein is CASSHRGLAGAYEQYF.

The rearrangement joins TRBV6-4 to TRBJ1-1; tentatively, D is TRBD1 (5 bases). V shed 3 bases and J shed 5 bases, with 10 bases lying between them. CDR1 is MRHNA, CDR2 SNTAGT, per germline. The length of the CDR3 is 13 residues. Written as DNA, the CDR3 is TGTGCCAGCAGTGAGGCCGCAGGGACTGAAGCTTTCTTT. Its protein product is CASSEAAGTEAFF.

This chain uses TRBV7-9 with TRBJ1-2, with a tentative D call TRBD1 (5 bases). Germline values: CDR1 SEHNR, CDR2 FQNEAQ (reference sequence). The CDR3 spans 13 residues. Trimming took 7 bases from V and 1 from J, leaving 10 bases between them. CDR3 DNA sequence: TGTGCCAGCAACGTAGACAGTAACTATGGCTACACCTTC. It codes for CASNVDSNYGYTF.

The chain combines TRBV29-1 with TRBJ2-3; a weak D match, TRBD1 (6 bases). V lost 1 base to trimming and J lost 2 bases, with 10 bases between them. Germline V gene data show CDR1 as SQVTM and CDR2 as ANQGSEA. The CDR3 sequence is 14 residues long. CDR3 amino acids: CSVEGQGNTDTQYF. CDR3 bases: TGCAGCGTTGAAGGGCAGGGGAACACAGATACGCAGTATTTT.

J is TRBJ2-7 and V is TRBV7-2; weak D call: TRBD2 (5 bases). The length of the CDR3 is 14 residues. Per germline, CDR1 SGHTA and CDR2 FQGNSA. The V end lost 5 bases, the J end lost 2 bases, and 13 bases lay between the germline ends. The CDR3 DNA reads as TGTGCCAGCAGCCCGGAGGTGGACCCCTACGAGCAGTACTTC. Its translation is CASSPEVDPYEQYF. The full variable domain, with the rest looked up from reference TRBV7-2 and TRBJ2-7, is GAGVSQSPSNKVTEKGKDVELRCDPISGHTALYWYRQSLGQGLEFLIYFQGNSAPDKSGLPSDRFSAERTGGSVSTLTIQRTQQEDSAVYLCASSPEVDPYEQYFGPGTRLTVT.

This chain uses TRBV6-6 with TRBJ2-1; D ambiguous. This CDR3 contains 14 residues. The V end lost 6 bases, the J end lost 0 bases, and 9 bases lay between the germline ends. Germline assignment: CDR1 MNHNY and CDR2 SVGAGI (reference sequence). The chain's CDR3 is CASRSHISYNEQFF. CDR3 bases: TGTGCCAGCAGGTCGCACATCTCCTACAATGAGCAGTTCTTC.